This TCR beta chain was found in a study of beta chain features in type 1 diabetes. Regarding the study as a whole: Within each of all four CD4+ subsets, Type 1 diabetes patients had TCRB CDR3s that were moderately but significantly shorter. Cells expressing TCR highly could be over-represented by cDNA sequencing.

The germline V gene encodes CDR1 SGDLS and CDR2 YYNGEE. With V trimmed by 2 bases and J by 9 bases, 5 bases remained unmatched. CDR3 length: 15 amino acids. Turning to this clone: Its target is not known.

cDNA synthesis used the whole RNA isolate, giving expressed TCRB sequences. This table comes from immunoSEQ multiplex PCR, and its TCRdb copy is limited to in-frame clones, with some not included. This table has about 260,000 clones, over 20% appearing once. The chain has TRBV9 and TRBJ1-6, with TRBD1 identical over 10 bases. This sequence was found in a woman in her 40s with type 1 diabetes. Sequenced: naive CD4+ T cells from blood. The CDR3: CASSVGGQGSSPLHF. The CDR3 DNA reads TGTGCCAGCAGCGTGGGGGGACAGGGGAGTTCACCCCTCCACTTT.